The 11 T cell receptor beta chains reported below all come from one sample, sequenced in a study of cytomegalovirus exposure and HLA in healthy donors. Vbeta (60) and Jbeta (13) primers were used in the PCR. Measured with immunoSEQ multiplex PCR; TCRdb has only the in-frame clones, and not every one. In the table there are around 150,000 clones, around 74% of which are singletons. The sequenced material came from PBMCs. The receptors stem from a young man in good health and CMV-seronegative.

V and J are TRBV27 and TRBJ2-7; 8 bases agree with TRBD1. This CDR3 is built from 15 residues. The germline gives CDR1 MNHEY, CDR2 SMNVEV (reference sequence). The J segment lost 0 bases and the V segment lost 6 bases, leaving 7 bases of the junction unmatched. CDR3 residues: CASRPRQGFSYEQYF. DNA for the CDR3: TGTGCCAGCAGGCCCAGACAGGGGTTCTCCTACGAGCAGTACTTC.

This clone appeared a single time. The gene calls are TRBV4-1 and TRBJ2-5; 9 bases line up with TRBD2. TRBJ2-7 matches the DNA end more closely, so the J call is doubtful. Germline V CDR1 and CDR2: MGHRA, YSYEKL. CDR3 length: 17 residues. CDR3 sequence (DNA): TGCGCCAGCAGCCAAGAATCGGCGGGAGGGAACCCCTACGAGCAGTACTTC. Protein product: CASSQESAGGNPYEQYF.

V usage is TRBV23-1 and J usage is TRBJ1-1; 7 bases fit TRBD1. TRBV23-1 is noted as an ORF with a role that remains uncertain. This CDR3 contains 16 residues. J gave up 3 bases and V 0 bases, and 7 bases lay outside the gene matches. The CDR3 nucleotides are TGCGCCAGCAGTCAATCAGGGGGCGAGGTGGACACTGAAGCTTTCTTT. It specifies CASSQSGGEVDTEAFF.

In the case of this clone: One end of the junction does not line up with germline, which may come from a read error. The genes are TRBV7-9 and TRBJ2-7; D is possibly TRBD2 (6 bases). CDR1 and CDR2 (germline): SEHNR, FQNEAQ (reference sequence). CDR3 length: 12 residues. CDR3 residues: CSSSFTGREQYF. The CDR3 nucleotides read TGTTCCAGCAGCTTTACGGGGAGGGAGCAGTACTTC.

The chain carries TRBV6-1 and TRBJ2-3; 7 positions agree with TRBD1. The CDR3 has 14 residues. J lost 2 bases, V lost 10 bases, and 9 bases had no gene match. Germline V gene data show CDR1 as MNHNS and CDR2 as SASEGT. The CDR3 nucleotides are TGTGCCACCGGTCAGACAGGGATCACAGATACGCAGTATTTT. This encodes CATGQTGITDTQYF.

The J gene is TRBJ1-2, the V gene TRBV6-1, with D possibly being TRBD1 (6 bases). This CDR3 contains 14 residues. V lost 3 bases and J 1 base, leaving 9 bases between the germline ends. The germline V gene encodes CDR1 MNHNS and CDR2 SASEGT. The CDR3 sequence is CASSDGTFNYGYTF. CDR3 sequence (DNA): TGTGCCAGCAGTGATGGGACATTTAACTATGGCTACACCTTC.

The chain combines TRBV2 with TRBJ2-1; 11 bases align to TRBD2. Germline-derived CDR1 and CDR2 are SNHLY and FYNNEI. The CDR3 runs to 15 residues. Trimming at V came to 6 bases and at J to 2 bases, leaving 3 bases not matched to a gene. This CDR3 is CASSRLAGTYNEQFF. As DNA, the CDR3 is TGTGCCAGCAGCCGACTAGCGGGAACCTACAATGAGCAGTTCTTC. Looking up the rest from reference TRBV2 and TRBJ2-1 gives the full variable domain: EPEVTQTPSHQVTQMGQEVILRCVPISNHLYFYWYRQILGQKVEFLVSFYNNEISEKSEIFDDQFSVERPDGSNFTLKIRSTKLEDSAMYFCASSRLAGTYNEQFFGPGTRLTVL.

J is TRBJ2-5 and V is TRBV4-3; D may be TRBD1 (6 bases). This CDR3 is 14 amino acids long. V was trimmed by 4 bases and J by 5 bases, leaving 14 bases between them. Germline CDR1 is LGHNA and CDR2 is YSLEER. The CDR3 region is CASSPNREGETQYF. CDR3 DNA: TGCGCCAGCAGCCCAAACAGGGAAGGGGAGACCCAGTACTTC.

The V call is TRBV10-3, the J call TRBJ2-7; D uncertain. CDR3 size: 11 residues. Germline V CDR1 and CDR2: ENHRY, SYGVKD. The ends were cut back, 0 bases at V and 8 bases at J, with 5 bases in the middle. The CDR3 protein is CAISESLKQYF. The CDR3 DNA reads as TGTGCCATCAGTGAGTCACTAAAGCAGTACTTC.

The rearrangement joins TRBV29-1 to TRBJ1-1; 7 bases are a match to TRBD1. Germline values: CDR1 SQVTM, CDR2 ANQGSEA. CDR3 length equals 15 residues. After removal of 4 bases from V and 0 bases from J, the junction contained 8 bases not matched to a gene. CDR3: CSVGPDGQVNTEAFF. The CDR3, as DNA: TGCAGCGTTGGACCTGACGGACAGGTGAACACTGAAGCTTTCTTT.

The chain combines TRBV9 with TRBJ2-3, with 14 positions matching TRBD2. Looked up from germline, CDR1 is SGDLS and CDR2 is YYNGEE. The junction had 6 bases not matched to a gene; V was cut back by 3 bases and J by 3 bases. CDR3 length: 17 residues. This chain's CDR3 is CASSARLAGGVTDTQYF. The DNA of the CDR3 is TGTGCCAGCAGCGCCCGACTAGCGGGAGGGGTAACAGATACGCAGTATTTT.